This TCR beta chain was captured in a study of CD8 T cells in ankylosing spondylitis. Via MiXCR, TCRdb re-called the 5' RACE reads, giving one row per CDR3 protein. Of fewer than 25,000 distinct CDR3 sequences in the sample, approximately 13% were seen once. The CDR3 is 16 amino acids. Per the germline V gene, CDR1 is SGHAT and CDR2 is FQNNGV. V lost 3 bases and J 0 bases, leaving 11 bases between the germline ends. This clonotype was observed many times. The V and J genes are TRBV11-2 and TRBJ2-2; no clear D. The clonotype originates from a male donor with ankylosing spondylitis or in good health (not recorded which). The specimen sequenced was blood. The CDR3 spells CASSFSTSPNTGELFF. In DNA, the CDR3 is TGTGCCAGCAGCTTTTCGACCAGTCCGAACACCGGGGAGCTGTTTTTT.